One sample yielded the 24 T cell receptor beta chains listed below, sequenced in a study of blood T cell repertoires in COVID-19. Sequencing was performed with immunoSEQ multiplex PCR; in TCRdb, only in-frame clones are kept and a portion is missing. The repertoire includes fewer than 600,000 clones, roughly 89% of them detected once, and around 0.92% sits in the top ten. The source material was peripheral blood. These receptors all come from a man younger than 30 with COVID-19, enrolled during active disease.

The chain is built from TRBV5-1 and TRBJ1-5; 10 bases are a match to TRBD1. V dropped 3 bases and J dropped 2; count of bases not matched to a gene: 2. The CDR3 is made up of 15 amino acids. CDR1 SGHRS and CDR2 YFSETQ come from the germline V gene. The CDR3 is CASSWGTGGNQPQHF. The CDR3 DNA sequence: TGCGCCAGCAGCTGGGGGACAGGGGGCAATCAGCCCCAGCATTTT.

CDR3: CATSRGHRYEQYF. The CDR3 bases are TGTGCCACCAGCAGAGGCCACAGATACGAGCAGTACTTC. The J gene is TRBJ2-7, the V gene TRBV15; D remains ambiguous. Germline CDR1 is LNHNV and CDR2 is YYDKDF (reference sequence). CDR3 size: 13 residues. V gave up 1 base and J gave up 4 bases, with 8 bases separating them.

V gene TRBV2 combines with J gene TRBJ2-2; TRBD2 matches at 9 bases. CDR3 size: 15 residues. CDR1 is SNHLY and CDR2 is FYNNEI in the germline V gene. Trimming removed 4 bases from V and 9 bases from J; junction bases left unmatched: 9. This chain's CDR3 is CASSVGTSLPRELFF. The CDR3 DNA is TGTGCCAGCAGTGTGGGGACTAGCCTTCCGAGGGAGCTGTTTTTT.

The chain combines TRBV5-6 with TRBJ2-5; the D gene is possibly TRBD1 (5 bases). V was shortened by 4 bases and J by 2 bases, with 12 bases between the two germline ends. Germline CDR1 reads SGHDT; CDR2 reads YYEEEE. This CDR3 region has 14 residues. The CDR3 here is CASSPLGAQETQYF. CDR3 nucleotide sequence: TGTGCCAGCAGCCCCCTAGGGGCACAAGAGACCCAGTACTTC.

The rearrangement joins TRBV19 to TRBJ2-1; D might be TRBD1 (5 bases). V shed 4 bases and J shed 3 bases, with 7 bases lying between them. The V gene's germline CDR1 is LNHDA and CDR2 SQIVND (reference sequence). The CDR3 length is 13 residues. The CDR3 bases are TGTGCCAGTAGTACGACAGACTACAATGAGCAGTTCTTC. Protein: CASSTTDYNEQFF.

This chain uses TRBV15 with TRBJ2-1; 12 nucleotides agree with TRBD2. This CDR3 region has 16 residues. Trimming removed 6 bases from V and 4 bases from J; junction bases left unmatched: 7. The V gene's germline CDR1 is LNHNV and CDR2 YYDKDF (reference sequence). CDR3 sequence reads: CATRGLAGGSYNEQFF. The CDR3 DNA follows: TGTGCCACCAGGGGGCTAGCGGGGGGGTCTTACAATGAGCAGTTCTTC.

The V and J genes are TRBV7-9 and TRBJ2-5, with D possibly being TRBD1 (6 bases). The CDR3 is 14 residues long. CDR1 SEHNR and CDR2 FQNEAQ come from the germline V gene (reference sequence). V was clipped by 5 bases and J by 4 bases, with 14 bases between them. As DNA, the CDR3 is TGTGCCAGCAGCCCAGGGACATTCATAGAGACCCAGTACTTC. Translating it yields CASSPGTFIETQYF.

V usage is TRBV19 and J usage is TRBJ1-6; TRBD1 matches 12 bases. CDR1 and CDR2 from the germline V gene are LNHDA and SQIVND (reference sequence). J gave up 6 bases and V 5 bases, and 5 bases lay outside the gene matches. There are 16 residues in the CDR3. CDR3: CASSPGTGGLNSPLHF. CDR3 in DNA: TGTGCCAGTAGTCCCGGGACAGGGGGCCTTAATTCACCCCTCCACTTT.

The V gene is TRBV5-1, the J gene TRBJ1-1; 10 bases match TRBD1. Germline V gene data show CDR1 as SGHRS and CDR2 as YFSETQ. CDR3 length: 17 residues. V was clipped by 0 bases and J by 2 bases; unmatched bases: 7. The CDR3 nucleotides are TGCGCCAGCAGCTTGGAGGGACAGGGGACACCTAACACTGAAGCTTTCTTT. Encoded protein: CASSLEGQGTPNTEAFF.

The chain recombines TRBV10-3 with TRBJ2-7, with 7 bases that match TRBD2. Germline assignment: CDR1 ENHRY and CDR2 SYGVKD. The J segment lost 3 bases and the V segment lost 8 bases, leaving 10 bases of the junction unmatched. The CDR3 is 14 residues long. In DNA, the CDR3 is TGTGCCATCGGGGAGGGAGGACCAGACTACGAGCAGTACTTC. Its translation is CAIGEGGPDYEQYF.

The rearrangement joins TRBV2 to TRBJ1-5; D is uncertain. Germline V gene data show CDR1 as SNHLY and CDR2 as FYNNEI. V lost 0 bases and J lost 6, with 12 bases in between. The CDR3 is 15 amino acids. CDR3 region: CASSEADRGSQPQHF. CDR3 coding DNA: TGTGCCAGCAGTGAAGCTGACCGGGGATCTCAGCCCCAGCATTTT.

This chain connects TRBV7-9 to TRBJ1-2, with a possible D match to TRBD1 (5 bases). Per the germline V gene, CDR1 is SEHNR and CDR2 is FQNEAQ (reference sequence). The CDR3 has 18 amino acids. Deletions cut 1 base from V and 3 bases from J, with 21 bases between. The DNA of the CDR3 is TGTGCCAGCAGCTTAGTGGTCCCTATTGAGGGAGGGGACTATGGCTACACCTTC. This codes for CASSLVVPIEGGDYGYTF.

CDR3 nucleotides: TGTGCCAGCAGCTTAGACCAGGGTTTCTACAATGAGCAGTTCTTC. Encoded protein: CASSLDQGFYNEQFF. The V gene is TRBV7-8, the J gene TRBJ2-1, with D tentatively TRBD1 (5 bases). V was clipped by 1 base and J by 3 bases, with 10 bases between them. CDR1 SGHVS and CDR2 FQNEAQ come from the germline V gene. The CDR3 is 15 residues long.

The CDR3 DNA is TGCAGCGTTGACCTGACAGGGGCGGGGGAGACCCAGTACTTC. This codes for CSVDLTGAGETQYF. The gene calls are TRBV29-1 and TRBJ2-5, with 8 bases lining up with TRBD1. The CDR3 totals 14 residues. The J segment lost 5 bases and the V segment lost 3 bases, leaving 8 bases of the junction unmatched. From germline, CDR1 is SQVTM and CDR2 ANQGSEA.

This clone occurred a few times. The chain joins TRBV5-1 to TRBJ2-2; 7 bases match TRBD2. The CDR3 contains 16 residues. J gave up 2 bases and V 4 bases, and 8 bases lay outside the gene matches. Germline CDR1 is SGHRS and CDR2 is YFSETQ. The CDR3 loop reads CASSISSGHNTGELFF. CDR3 in DNA: TGCGCCAGCAGCATCTCTAGCGGACATAACACCGGGGAGCTGTTTTTT.

The chain employs TRBV30 and TRBJ1-2; the D gene is possibly TRBD1 (5 bases). The CDR3 contains 11 residues. V was trimmed by 7 bases and J by 4 bases, leaving 10 bases between them. Germline assignment: CDR1 GTSNPN and CDR2 SVGIG (reference sequence). The CDR3 loop is CAYRTLYGYTF. The CDR3 nucleotides are TGTGCCTACAGGACGCTCTATGGCTACACCTTC.

A single count supports this clone. The chain couples TRBV10-3 to TRBJ2-1, with 7 nucleotides matching TRBD2. CDR1 and CDR2 (germline): ENHRY, SYGVKD. There are 13 residues in the CDR3. The V segment lost 10 bases and the J segment 7 bases; nucleotides outside the gene matches: 10. The CDR3 sequence is CASSGVFANEQFF. The CDR3 region has the DNA TGTGCCAGCAGCGGGGTTTTTGCTAATGAGCAGTTCTTC.

This clone showed up just a few times. This rearrangement joins TRBV27 to TRBJ1-1; TRBD1 agrees at 7 bases. The V and J ends lost 5 bases and 5 bases, in that order; junction bases with no gene match: 8. This CDR3 contains 14 residues. CDR1 and CDR2 from the germline V gene are MNHEY and SMNVEV (reference sequence). The CDR3 region is CASSPLTGRTEAFF. The CDR3 DNA follows: TGTGCCAGCAGTCCGTTGACAGGGAGGACTGAAGCTTTCTTT.

The table lists this clone with a few counts. CDR3 region: CARETGLSYTF. As DNA, the CDR3 is TGTGCCAGGGAGACAGGGTTGAGCTACACCTTC. J is TRBJ1-2 and V is TRBV21-1; the table's D call of TRBD1 was not tested on the DNA. TRBV21-1 is deemed a pseudogene. The length of the CDR3 is 11 residues.

The chain links TRBV19 to TRBJ1-1; no definite D call. Per the germline V gene, CDR1 is LNHDA and CDR2 is SQIVND (reference sequence). The CDR3 contains 15 residues. V lost 3 bases, J lost 1 base, and 12 bases lay in between. CDR3 loop: CASSIVGGWNTEAFF. CDR3 sequence (DNA): TGTGCCAGTAGTATCGTCGGAGGCTGGAACACTGAAGCTTTCTTT.

The chain is built from TRBV2 and TRBJ2-2; weak D call: TRBD1 (6 bases). The V end lost 10 bases, the J end lost 5 bases, and 17 bases lay between the germline ends. Germline V gene lookup returns CDR1 SNHLY and CDR2 FYNNEI. This CDR3 contains 14 residues. CDR3: CATLTGLGTGELFF. The CDR3 bases are TGTGCCACCCTGACAGGTTTGGGGACCGGGGAGCTGTTTTTT.

The chain uses TRBV12-3 or TRBV12-4 and TRBJ1-3; TRBD1 aligns across 8 bases. CDR3 length: 13 residues. The trim removed 11 bases at V and 0 bases at J, leaving 3 bases unmatched. CDR3 sequence (DNA): TGTGCCGGTGGACAGGGCTCTGGAAACACCATATATTTT. Translating it yields CAGGQGSGNTIYF.

V is TRBV20-1 and J is TRBJ2-7; D ambiguous. CDR3 length equals 11 residues. V lost 6 bases, J lost 4 bases, and 10 bases lay in between. Germline V gene sequence: CDR1 DFQATT, CDR2 SNEGSKA (reference sequence). CDR3 DNA sequence: TGCAGTGCGGCGACTGTGTACGAGCAGTACTTC. Its translation: CSAATVYEQYF.

This clone came up once. The V call is TRBV5-1, the J call TRBJ2-5; 9 bases agree with TRBD2. CDR3 length: 15 amino acids. V gave up 1 base and J gave up 2 bases; unmatched junction bases: 3. Germline lookup yields CDR1 SGHRS and CDR2 YFSETQ. The CDR3 DNA reads as TGCGCCAGCAGCTTGTGCGGGGGGGGTCAAGAGACCCAGTACTTC. This translates into CASSLCGGGQETQYF.